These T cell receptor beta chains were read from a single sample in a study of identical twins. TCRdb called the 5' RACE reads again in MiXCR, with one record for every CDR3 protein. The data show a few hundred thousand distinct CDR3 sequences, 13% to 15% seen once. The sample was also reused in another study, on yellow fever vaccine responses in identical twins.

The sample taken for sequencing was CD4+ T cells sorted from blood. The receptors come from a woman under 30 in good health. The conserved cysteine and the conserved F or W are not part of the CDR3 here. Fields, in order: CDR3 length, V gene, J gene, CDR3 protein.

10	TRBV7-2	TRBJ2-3	ASSPHQIGQY
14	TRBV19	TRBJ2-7	ASCMVTSQSSYEQY
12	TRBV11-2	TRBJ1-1	ASSSPGGGIGAF
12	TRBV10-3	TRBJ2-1	AISGTEGYNEQF
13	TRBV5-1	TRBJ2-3	ASSLAGGATDTQY
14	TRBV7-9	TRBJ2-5	ASSLGGTKTQETQY
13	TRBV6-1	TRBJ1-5	ASSEAGGGGQPQH
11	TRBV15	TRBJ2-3	ATSRDRGGTQY
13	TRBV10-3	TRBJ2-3	AIQAGLYLTDTQY
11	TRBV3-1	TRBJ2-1	ASSQGLVGEQF
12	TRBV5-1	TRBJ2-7	ASSLATGLYEQY
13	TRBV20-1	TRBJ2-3	SAGGLAGATDTQY
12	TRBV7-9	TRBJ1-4	ASSPTGKGEKLF
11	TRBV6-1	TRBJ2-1	ASLTSLSDEQF
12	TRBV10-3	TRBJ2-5	AISERPTGETQY
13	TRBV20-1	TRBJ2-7	SARALAGGQREQY
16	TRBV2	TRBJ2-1	ASIRGGLGRSSYNEQF
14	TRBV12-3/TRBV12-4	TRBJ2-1	ASSWGGGGRRNEQF
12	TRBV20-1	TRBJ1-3	SARDRADGNTIY
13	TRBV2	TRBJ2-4	ASSSDSIAKNIQY
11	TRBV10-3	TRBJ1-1	AISPDRNTEAF
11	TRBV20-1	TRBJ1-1	SATGGWGTEAF
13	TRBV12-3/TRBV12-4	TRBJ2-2	ASSLRRGNTGELF
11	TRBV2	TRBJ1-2	ASSPLGDYGYT
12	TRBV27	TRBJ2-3	ASSSTLVADTQY
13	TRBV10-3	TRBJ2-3	AISESRVSTDTQY
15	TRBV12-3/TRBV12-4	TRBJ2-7	ASSFQGLAGFAHEQY
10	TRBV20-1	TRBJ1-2	SARRGTEGYT
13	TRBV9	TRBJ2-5	ASSASSGQQETQY
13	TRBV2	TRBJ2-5	ASSEQGTGQETQY
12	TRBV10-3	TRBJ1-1	AISESTGRTEAF
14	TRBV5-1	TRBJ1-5	ASSLDGSTGNQPQH
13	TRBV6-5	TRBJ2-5	ASSYRTEGGETQY
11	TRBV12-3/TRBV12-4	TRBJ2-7	ASTSGASYEQY
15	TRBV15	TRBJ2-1	ATSTGVLAGAYNEQF
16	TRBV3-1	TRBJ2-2	ASSRETSGRANTGELF
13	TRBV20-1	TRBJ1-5	SARPGQAGPQPQH
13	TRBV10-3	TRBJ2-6	AISLNSVGANVLT
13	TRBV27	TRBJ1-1	ASSLSRHRVTEAF
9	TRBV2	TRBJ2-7	ASRIRAEQY